Listed below are T cell receptor beta chains from one sample, sequenced in a study of T cell repertoires in cytomegalovirus infection. TCRdb re-called the reads through MiXCR, storing one row per CDR3 protein. The profile covers 560,000 or so distinct CDR3 sequences, with approximately 16% appearing a single time and around 25% taken by the ten largest. Input material: CD8+ T cells from PBMCs. The receptors derive from a human donor in good health (CMV status not recorded). Some clones in this sample may be carry-over from other donors' samples. CDR3s include the opening cysteine and the closing phenylalanine or tryptophan. The D gene is left open where the match is weak. Only some rows state a clone size, as once, few, many or a class for expanded clones.

many - TRBJ2-3 TRBV11-2 TGTGCCAGCAGCGGACCGGGACTTTGGGCGGATACGCAGTATTTT CASSGPGLWADTQYF
many - TRBJ2-1 TRBV7-9 TGTGCCAGCAGCCCTAGCCACAATGAGCAGTTCTTC CASSPSHNEQFF
many - TRBJ1-1 TRBV7-9 TGTGCCAGCAGCGCCCAGAGGGCAGTGAACACTGAAGCTTTCTTT CASSAQRAVNTEAFF
few TRBD1 TRBJ1-5 TRBV27 TGTGCCAGCAGTACAGGACAGGGTCCCAATCAGCCCCAGCATTTT CASSTGQGPNQPQHF
- - TRBJ2-7 TRBV4-1 TGCGCCAGCAGCCAGGTGGTAGGAGGGAGCTACGAGCAGTACTTC CASSQVVGGSYEQYF
few TRBD1 TRBJ2-7 TRBV11-2 TGTGCCAGCAGCCCGGACAGGGGTCTGTTCCCGGCTCACTTACACGAGCAGTACTTC CASSPDRGLFPAHLHEQYF
few TRBD2 TRBJ2-1 TRBV25-1 TGTGCCAGCAGTGTGACTAGCGGGAGTCTCTACAATGAGCAGTTCTTC CASSVTSGSLYNEQFF
few TRBD2 TRBJ2-1 TRBV4-1 TGCGCCAGCAGTAGGACTAGCGGGAGCGGTGGGGGTGAGCAGTTCTTC CASSRTSGSGGGEQFF
many TRBD2 TRBJ2-1 TRBV19 TGTGCCAGTAGTCCCCGAGGAGCGGGGGGGCGGAATGAGCAGTTCTTC CASSPRGAGGRNEQFF
many - TRBJ1-3 TRBV11-2 TGTGCCAGCAGCTCGGGACGGTCCTCTGGAAACACCATATATTTT CASSSGRSSGNTIYF
- - TRBJ1-2 TRBV29-1 TGCAGCGTGGGGCGTGCAGTGAACTATGGCTACACCTTC CSVGRAVNYGYTF
many - TRBJ2-6 TRBV4-1 TGCGCCAGCAGCCAACGGACCTCTGGGGCCAACGTCCTGACTTTC CASSQRTSGANVLTF
few - TRBJ2-5 TRBV13 TGTGCCAGCAGCAGCCGCGACTCGAGGGGAGAGACCCAGTACTTC CASSSRDSRGETQYF
- - TRBJ2-3 TRBV27 TGTGCCAGCAGTCAACCCACAGATACGCAGTATTTT CASSQPTDTQYF
few TRBD1 TRBJ1-6 TRBV10-3 TGTGCCATCAGTGAGTCCGGGACAGGGAATTCACCCCTCCACTTT CAISESGTGNSPLHF
- - TRBJ2-7 TRBV5-1 TGCGCCAGCAGCTTGGACGGCAGGAACTACGAGCAGTACTTC CASSLDGRNYEQYF
few - TRBJ1-5 TRBV19 TGTGCCAGTAGTATAGCAACACAGGCAGATCAGCCCCAGCATTTT CASSIATQADQPQHF
few - TRBJ1-1 TRBV30 TGTGCCTGGATCGGGGGCTTGAACACTGAAGCTTTCTTT CAWIGGLNTEAFF
many - TRBJ1-5 TRBV27 TGTGCCAGCAGTTTGATAGGGGGGCGCAATCAGCCCCAGCATTTT CASSLIGGRNQPQHF
many - TRBJ2-7 TRBV4-2 TGTGCCAGCAGCCAAGATTACCGGGCAACCTACGAGCAGTACTTC CASSQDYRATYEQYF
many - TRBJ1-1 TRBV7-9 TGTGCCAGCAGCTCTACACAGTTGAACACTGAAGCTTTCTTT CASSSTQLNTEAFF
- - TRBJ1-1 TRBV19 TGTGCCAGCAACACAGGGTTGACTGAAGCTTTCTTT CASNTGLTEAFF
few - TRBJ2-5 TRBV12-3/TRBV12-4 TGTGCCAGCAGTTTCAGTGCAGGGAGGGAGACCCAGTACTTC CASSFSAGRETQYF
- - TRBJ2-1 TRBV7-9 TGTGCCAGCAGTTCGTGGGCCATACAAAATAACAATGAGCAGTTCTTC CASSSWAIQNNNEQFF
few TRBD2 TRBJ2-1 TRBV12-5 TGTGCTAGTGGTTTACACCTAGCGGGGCAAAGCAATGAGCAGTTCTTC CASGLHLAGQSNEQFF
many - TRBJ2-1 TRBV6-5 TGTGCCAGCAGTTACTCCGTTACAGGGTGGGATGAGCAGTTCTTC CASSYSVTGWDEQFF
few - TRBJ2-7 TRBV4-1 TGCGCCAGCAGCGATAGGGGGGAGCAGTACTTC CASSDRGEQYF
- - TRBJ1-3 TRBV20-1 TGCAGTGCTAGCGAGCCCATTCCCGGAAACACCATATATTTT CSASEPIPGNTIYF
- TRBD2 TRBJ2-1 TRBV19 TGTGCCAGTAGTATATTGACTAGCGGGATCTACAATGAGCAGTTCTTC CASSILTSGIYNEQFF
many TRBD2 TRBJ2-5 TRBV6-1 TGTGCCAGCAGTGAGGGGCAGCGACTAGCGGGGCAGGAGACCCAGTACTTC CASSEGQRLAGQETQYF
many TRBD1 TRBJ2-1 TRBV5-6 TGTGCCAGCAGCTTGGGGGGACAGGGCAATAATGAGCAGTTCTTC CASSLGGQGNNEQFF
many - TRBJ2-3 TRBV7-9 TGTGCCAGCAGCACACCTTCACGACGCACAGATACGCAGTATTTT CASSTPSRRTDTQYF
many TRBD1 TRBJ1-4 TRBV6-1 TGTGCCAGCAGGGGACAGAGATGGACTAATGAAAAACTGTTTTTT CASRGQRWTNEKLFF
few TRBD1 TRBJ2-7 TRBV7-9 TGTGCCAGCAGCACGGGACAGTTCTCCTACGAGCAGTACTTC CASSTGQFSYEQYF
many - TRBJ1-1 TRBV27 TGTGCCAGCAGTTGGTCTAGCACGAACACTGAAGCTTTCTTT CASSWSSTNTEAFF
- TRBD1 TRBJ1-4 TRBV29-1 TGCAGCGTGATACCGACAGGGATTAGTGAAAAACTGTTTTTT CSVIPTGISEKLFF
many TRBD2 TRBJ2-7 TRBV19 TGTGCCAGTAGTATGTCTGGACTAGCGGCCTACGAGCAGTACTTC CASSMSGLAAYEQYF
many - TRBJ1-6 TRBV2 TGTGCCAGCAGTGAAACGTCAGAATATAATTCACCCCTCCACTTT CASSETSEYNSPLHF
many - TRBJ2-2 TRBV7-6 TGTGCCAGCAGTCCCGGGGGTGGTCACACCGGGGAGCTGTTTTTT CASSPGGGHTGELFF
many TRBD1 TRBJ2-7 TRBV5-6 TGTGCCAGCAGCTGGGGGACAGGGCGGTACGAGCAGTACTTC CASSWGTGRYEQYF
many - TRBJ2-2 TRBV6-7 TGTGCCAGCAGTTACTCGATAAGGGGCACCGGGGAGCTGTTTTTT CASSYSIRGTGELFF
many TRBD1 TRBJ1-1 TRBV10-3 TGTGCCATCAGTGACCCTGGACAGGGAGCAAAAGCTTTCTTT CAISDPGQGAKAFF
- - TRBJ1-3 TRBV9 TGTGCCAGCAGCGTAGGAGGACCCAGCTCTGGAAACACCATATATTTT CASSVGGPSSGNTIYF
few TRBD1 TRBJ2-7 TRBV14 TGTGCCAGCAGCCTCGTCGGGAATATAAGGGGGCTAGACTACTTTGACGAGCAGTACTTC CASSLVGNIRGLDYFDEQYF
few - TRBJ2-7 TRBV9 TGTGCCAGCAGCGCAACGGGACACTACGAGCAGTACTTC CASSATGHYEQYF
few TRBD2 TRBJ2-2 TRBV15 TGTGCCACCAGCATCAGGCGGGGGGGCGCCGGGGAGCTGTTTTTT CATSIRRGGAGELFF
many TRBD1 TRBJ1-2 TRBV27 TGTGCCAGCAGTCCCGGGACAGCGGGAGGGAGTGGCTACACCTTC CASSPGTAGGSGYTF
many - TRBJ1-1 TRBV7-8 TGTGCCTCTGGGAGGGAGGCCCGGGGGAACACTGAAGCTTTCTTT CASGREARGNTEAFF
many - TRBJ2-1 TRBV4-1 TGCGCCAGCAGCCAAATGGTTGCGACAGAGCAGTTCTTC CASSQMVATEQFF
many - TRBJ1-1 TRBV6-5 TGTGCCAGCAGTTACTTGCCTCGGGACAACACTGAAGCTTTCTTT CASSYLPRDNTEAFF
many - TRBJ1-3 TRBV4-2 TGTGCCAGCAGCCAAGGGAGGGCTGGAAACACCATATATTTT CASSQGRAGNTIYF
few - TRBJ2-3 TRBV7-8 TGTGCCAGCAGCTCCGGCAGGGGGGCCGGGGCAGATACGCAGTATTTT CASSSGRGAGADTQYF